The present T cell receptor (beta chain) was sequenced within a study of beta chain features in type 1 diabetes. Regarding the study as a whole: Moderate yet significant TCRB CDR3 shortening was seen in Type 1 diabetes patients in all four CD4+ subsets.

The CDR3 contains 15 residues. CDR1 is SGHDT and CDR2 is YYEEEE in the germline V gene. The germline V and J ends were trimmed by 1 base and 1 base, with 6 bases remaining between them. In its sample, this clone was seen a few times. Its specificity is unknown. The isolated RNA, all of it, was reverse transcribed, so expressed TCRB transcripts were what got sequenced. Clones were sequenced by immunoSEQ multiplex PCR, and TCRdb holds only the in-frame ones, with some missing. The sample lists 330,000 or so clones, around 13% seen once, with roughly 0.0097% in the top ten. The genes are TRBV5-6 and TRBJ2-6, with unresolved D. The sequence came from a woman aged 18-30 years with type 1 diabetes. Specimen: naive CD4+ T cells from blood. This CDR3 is CASSLSGSGANVLTF. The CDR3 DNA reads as TGTGCCAGCAGCTTGTCAGGTTCTGGGGCCAACGTCCTGACTTTC.